A single T cell receptor beta chain is shown here with its context. The sample belongs to a study of blood T cells in healthy people across ages. Using a J-beta primer mix together with a sample-barcoded 5' primer, a second PCR was run for roughly 6 to 12 cycles. One entry per CDR3 protein results from TCRdb running MiXCR on the 5' RACE reads. The profile covers under 2,000,000 distinct CDR3 sequences, with 49% appearing a single time and approximately 2.1% taken by the ten largest. Input material: blood. The origin of this receptor is a woman aged 35 to 49 in good health.

In DNA, the CDR3 is TGCAGTGCTAGGGCAGGGCAGTCTGGAAACACCATATATTTT. Protein product: CSARAGQSGNTIYF. This chain joins TRBV20-1 and TRBJ1-3; possible D gene TRBD1, 5 bases. CDR3 length: 14 amino acids. Germline V gene lookup returns CDR1 DFQATT and CDR2 SNEGSKA (reference sequence). V was pared by 3 bases and J by 1 base, with 10 bases between.